This T cell receptor (beta chain) originates from a study of shared clonotypes between healthy human individuals. Looking at the study overall: Donor ages ranged 18 to 49 years: a couple of women, a few men.

The authors ran the assay at deep level. Profiled with immunoSEQ multiplex PCR; TCRdb holds only in-frame clones, not every one. The data hold over a million clones, with roughly 96% observed a single time. CD45RA+ naive and CD45RA-negative memory subsets were separated from CD4+ cells. Germline-derived CDR1 and CDR2 are MNHNY and SVGAGI (reference sequence). The CDR3 has 13 residues. V was cut by 7 bases and J by 2 bases, with 12 bases left in between. The receptor was derived from a man younger than 40 in good health. The sample comprised naive CD4+ T cells sorted from blood. Subset of the sample: CD45RA+ positively selected. J is TRBJ2-7 and V is TRBV6-6, with a weak D call TRBD2 (5 bases). CDR3 loop: CASTRGSPYEQYF. The CDR3 DNA sequence: TGTGCCAGCACTCGTGGGAGCCCCTACGAGCAGTACTTC.